The T cell receptor beta chain under discussion was sequenced for a study of shared clonotypes between healthy human individuals. Sequencing used immunoSEQ multiplex PCR; TCRdb keeps in-frame clones, though not all of them. The sample includes over a million clones, approximately 80% of them seen just once. CDR3 length: 15 residues. V was cut by 5 bases and J by 1 base, with 14 bases left in between. The germline gives CDR1 SGHTA, CDR2 FQGNSA. The clonotype originates from a man aged 18 to 29 in good health. Some clones in this sample may be carry-over from other donors' samples. The V and J genes are TRBV7-2 and TRBJ1-2; possible D gene TRBD1, 5 bases. Sequenced input: memory CD4+ T cells from PBMCs. Subset of the sample: CD45RA-negative fraction. The CDR3 reads CASSLSRQSNYGYTF. Here the CDR3 DNA reads TGTGCCAGCAGCCTTTCCCGACAGAGTAACTATGGCTACACCTTC.